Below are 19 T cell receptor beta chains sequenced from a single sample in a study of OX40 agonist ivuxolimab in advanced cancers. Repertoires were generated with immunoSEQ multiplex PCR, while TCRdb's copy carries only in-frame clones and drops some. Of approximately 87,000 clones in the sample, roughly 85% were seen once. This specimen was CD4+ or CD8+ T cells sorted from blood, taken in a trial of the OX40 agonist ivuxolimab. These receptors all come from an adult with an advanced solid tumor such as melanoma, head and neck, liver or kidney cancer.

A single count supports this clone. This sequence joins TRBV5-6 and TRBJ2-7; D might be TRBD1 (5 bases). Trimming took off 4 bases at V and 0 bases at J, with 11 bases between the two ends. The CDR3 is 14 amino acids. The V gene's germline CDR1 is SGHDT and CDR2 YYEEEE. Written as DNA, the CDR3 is TGTGCCAGCAGCCCAAGACAGCACTCCTACGAGCAGTACTTC. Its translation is CASSPRQHSYEQYF.

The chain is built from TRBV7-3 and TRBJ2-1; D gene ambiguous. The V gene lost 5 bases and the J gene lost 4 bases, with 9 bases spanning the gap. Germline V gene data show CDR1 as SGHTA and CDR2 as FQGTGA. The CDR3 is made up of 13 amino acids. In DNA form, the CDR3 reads TGTGCCAGCAGCCTGGGCCAGTACAATGAGCAGTTCTTC. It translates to CASSLGQYNEQFF.

CDR3 DNA: TGTGCCAGCAGCTTGGCCCCAACAGATACGCAGTATTTT. Protein: CASSLAPTDTQYF. The chain is built from TRBV5-4 and TRBJ2-3; no firm D call. The CDR3 is 13 amino acids. Germline values: CDR1 SGHNT, CDR2 YYREEE (reference sequence). With 0 bases removed from V and 3 bases from J, the gap between germline ends came to 5 bases.

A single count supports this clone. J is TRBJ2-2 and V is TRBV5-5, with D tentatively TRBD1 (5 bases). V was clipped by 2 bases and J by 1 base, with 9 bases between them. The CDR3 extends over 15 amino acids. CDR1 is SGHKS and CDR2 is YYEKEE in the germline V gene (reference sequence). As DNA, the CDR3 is TGTGCCAGCAGCTTTATCGGACAGAACACCGGGGAGCTGTTTTTT. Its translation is CASSFIGQNTGELFF. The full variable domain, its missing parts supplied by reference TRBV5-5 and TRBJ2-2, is DAGVTQSPTHLIKTRGQQVTLRCSPISGHKSVSWYQQVLGQGPQFIFQYYEKEERGRGNFPDRFSARQFPNYSSELNVNALLLGDSALYLCASSFIGQNTGELFFGEGSRLTVL.

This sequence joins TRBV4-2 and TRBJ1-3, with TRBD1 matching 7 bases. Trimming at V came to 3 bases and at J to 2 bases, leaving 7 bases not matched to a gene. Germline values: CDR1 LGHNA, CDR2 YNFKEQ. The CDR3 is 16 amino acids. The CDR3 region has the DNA TGTGCCAGCAGCCAGGGGACAGTTCAAGCTGGAAACACCATATATTTT. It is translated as CASSQGTVQAGNTIYF.

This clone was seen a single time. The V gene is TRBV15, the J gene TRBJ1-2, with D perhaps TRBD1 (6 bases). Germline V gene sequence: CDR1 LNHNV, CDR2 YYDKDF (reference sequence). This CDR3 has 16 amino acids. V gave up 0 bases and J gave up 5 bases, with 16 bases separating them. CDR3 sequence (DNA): TGTGCCACCAGCAGAGATATGGAGACAGGCGGTTATGGCTACACCTTC. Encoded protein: CATSRDMETGGYGYTF.

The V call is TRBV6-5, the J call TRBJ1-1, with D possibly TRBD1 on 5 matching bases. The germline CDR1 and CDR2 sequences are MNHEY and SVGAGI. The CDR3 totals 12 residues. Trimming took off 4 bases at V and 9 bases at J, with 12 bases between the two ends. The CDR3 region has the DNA TGTGCCAGCAGTTTCCCGCCGGGACAAGCTTTCTTT. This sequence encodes CASSFPPGQAFF.

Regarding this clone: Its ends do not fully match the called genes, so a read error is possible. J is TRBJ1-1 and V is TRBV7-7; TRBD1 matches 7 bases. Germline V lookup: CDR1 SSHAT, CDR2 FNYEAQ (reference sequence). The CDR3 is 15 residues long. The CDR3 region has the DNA TGTGCTAGCAGCTTAGAACAGGGGATGGGTACTGAAGCTTTCTTT. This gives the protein CASSLEQGMGTEAFF.

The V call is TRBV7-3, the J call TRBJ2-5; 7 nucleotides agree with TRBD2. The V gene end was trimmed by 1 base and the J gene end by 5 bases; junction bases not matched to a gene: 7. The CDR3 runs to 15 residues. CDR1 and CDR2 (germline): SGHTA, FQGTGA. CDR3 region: CASSLMGGTTETQYF. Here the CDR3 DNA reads TGTGCCAGCAGCTTAATGGGCGGGACTACGGAGACCCAGTACTTC.

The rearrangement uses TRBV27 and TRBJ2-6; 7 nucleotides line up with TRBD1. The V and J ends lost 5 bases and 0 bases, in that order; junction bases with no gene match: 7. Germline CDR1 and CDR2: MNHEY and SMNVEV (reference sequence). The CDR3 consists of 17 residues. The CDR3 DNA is TGTGCCAGCAGTCGGACAGGTTCGAACTCTGGGGCCAACGTCCTGACTTTC. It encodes CASSRTGSNSGANVLTF.

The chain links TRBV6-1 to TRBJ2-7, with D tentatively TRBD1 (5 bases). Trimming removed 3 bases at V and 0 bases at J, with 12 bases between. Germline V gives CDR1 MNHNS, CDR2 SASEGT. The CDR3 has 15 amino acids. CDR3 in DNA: TGTGCCAGCAGTGATGGCAGGGTAAACTCCTACGAGCAGTACTTC. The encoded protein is CASSDGRVNSYEQYF.

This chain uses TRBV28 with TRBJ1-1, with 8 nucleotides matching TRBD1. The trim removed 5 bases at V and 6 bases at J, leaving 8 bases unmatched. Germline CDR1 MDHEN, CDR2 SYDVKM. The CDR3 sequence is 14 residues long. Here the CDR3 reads CASSLGQGFAEAFF. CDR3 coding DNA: TGTGCCAGCAGTCTAGGACAGGGATTCGCTGAAGCTTTCTTT.

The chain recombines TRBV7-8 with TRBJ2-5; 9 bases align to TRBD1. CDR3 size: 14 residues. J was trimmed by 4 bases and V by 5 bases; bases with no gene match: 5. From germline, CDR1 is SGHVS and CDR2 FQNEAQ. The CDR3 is CASSLQQGAETQYF. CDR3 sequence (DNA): TGTGCCAGCAGCCTACAACAGGGGGCAGAGACCCAGTACTTC.

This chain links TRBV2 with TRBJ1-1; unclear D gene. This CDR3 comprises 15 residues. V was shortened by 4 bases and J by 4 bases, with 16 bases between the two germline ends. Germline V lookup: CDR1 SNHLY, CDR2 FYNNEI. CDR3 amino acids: CASSVSGRVFTEAFF. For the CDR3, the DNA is TGTGCCAGCAGTGTATCGGGGAGGGTATTCACTGAAGCTTTCTTT.

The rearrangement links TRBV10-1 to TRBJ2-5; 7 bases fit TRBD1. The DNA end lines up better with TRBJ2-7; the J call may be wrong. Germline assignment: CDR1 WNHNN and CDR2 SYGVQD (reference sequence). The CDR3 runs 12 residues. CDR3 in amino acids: CASSRQGGEQYF. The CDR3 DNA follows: TGCGCCAGCAGCAGACAGGGTGGCGAGCAGTACTTC.

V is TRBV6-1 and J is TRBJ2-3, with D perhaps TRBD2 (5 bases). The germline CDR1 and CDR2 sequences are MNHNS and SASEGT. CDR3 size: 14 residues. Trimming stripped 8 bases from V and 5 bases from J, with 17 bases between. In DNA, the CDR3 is TGTGCCAGCCTAGGTACTATCGGAGGAGATACGCAGTATTTT. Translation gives CASLGTIGGDTQYF.

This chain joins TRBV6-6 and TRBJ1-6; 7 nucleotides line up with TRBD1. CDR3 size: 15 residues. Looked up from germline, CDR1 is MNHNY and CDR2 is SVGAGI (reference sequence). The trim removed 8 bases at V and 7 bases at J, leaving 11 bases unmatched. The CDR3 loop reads CASAYNDRVNSPLHF. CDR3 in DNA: TGTGCCAGCGCTTACAACGACAGGGTGAATTCACCCCTCCACTTT.

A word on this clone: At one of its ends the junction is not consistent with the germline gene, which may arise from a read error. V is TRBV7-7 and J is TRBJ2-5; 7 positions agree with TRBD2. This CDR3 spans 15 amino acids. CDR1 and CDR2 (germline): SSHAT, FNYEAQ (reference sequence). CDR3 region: CASSSSGATQETQYF. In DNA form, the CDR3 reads TGTGCTAGCAGCTCCAGCGGGGCGACACAAGAGACCCAGTACTTC.

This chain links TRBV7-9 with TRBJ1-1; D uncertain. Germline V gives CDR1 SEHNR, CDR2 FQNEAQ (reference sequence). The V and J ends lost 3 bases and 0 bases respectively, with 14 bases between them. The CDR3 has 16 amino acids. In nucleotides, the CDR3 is TGTGCCAGCAGCTTTACCCCCGGGCAGATGAACACTGAAGCTTTCTTT. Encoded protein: CASSFTPGQMNTEAFF.